The TCR beta chain under discussion was sequenced for a study of blood T cell repertoires in COVID-19. The wider study: Some COVID-19 samples were acute and others convalescent; all came from the United States, Italy and Spain.

The CDR3 consists of 15 residues. Germline V lookup: CDR1 SGHVS, CDR2 FQNEAQ. Deletions cut 2 bases from V and 0 bases from J, with 10 bases between. In the authors' workflow: Reference gene primer amplification yielded estimated nucleated cell counts. Clones were sequenced by immunoSEQ multiplex PCR, and TCRdb holds only the in-frame ones, with some missing. V, J and clone size are taken as reported in that table, and D and trimming were inferred from the DNA itself. The data hold 45,000 to 70,000 clones, with roughly 87% observed a single time. This receptor was identified in a woman in her fifties or sixties with acute or convalescent COVID-19. V and J are TRBV7-8 and TRBJ1-1; TRBD1 might be the D (5 bases). The sequenced sample consisted of peripheral blood. The CDR3 reads CASSLWGELNTEAFF. As DNA, the CDR3 is TGTGCCAGCAGCTTATGGGGGGAATTGAACACTGAAGCTTTCTTT.